Following are 24 T cell receptor beta chains from one sample sequenced in a study of T cells after yellow fever vaccination. TCRdb redid the calling of the 5' RACE reads with MiXCR, one entry per CDR3 protein. The data contain approximately 300,000 distinct CDR3 sequences, 8.7% of them singletons. This specimen was PBMCs, taken on the day of the first yellow fever vaccination. These TCRs come from a man between 18 and 29 years old who received the YFV17D yellow fever vaccine.

This clonotype showed up many times. The genes are TRBV4-3 and TRBJ2-5; D possibly corresponds to TRBD2 (6 bases). The CDR3 loop spans 15 amino acids. Trimming removed 0 bases at V and 2 bases at J, with 10 bases between. Germline V gene sequence: CDR1 LGHNA, CDR2 YSLEER. For the CDR3, the DNA is TGCGCCAGCAGCCAAGAAGTGGCGGGGCAAGAGACCCAGTACTTC. Translation gives CASSQEVAGQETQYF.

This clonotype was counted ten times or more. The V and J genes are TRBV5-1 and TRBJ2-3; 8 bases fit TRBD2. V shed 1 base and J 3 bases; nucleotides not matched to a gene: 4. Germline CDR1 SGHRS, CDR2 YFSETQ. The CDR3 loop spans 15 amino acids. The CDR3 nucleotides are TGCGCCAGCAGCTTGCGGGGGGGCCGAACAGATACGCAGTATTTT. Its protein product is CASSLRGGRTDTQYF.

The rearrangement joins TRBV28 to TRBJ1-5, with D tentatively TRBD1 (6 bases). V was cut by 4 bases and J by 6 bases, with 13 bases left in between. This CDR3 contains 14 residues. Per the germline V gene, CDR1 is MDHEN and CDR2 is SYDVKM. CDR3 sequence reads: CASSSPGAGQPQHF. CDR3 DNA: TGTGCCAGCAGTTCCCCGGGGGCGGGTCAGCCCCAGCATTTT.

This clonotype has more than one count but fewer than ten. The chain is built from TRBV3-1 and TRBJ2-5; D not resolved. The CDR3 runs to 12 residues. The germline gives CDR1 LGHDT, CDR2 YNNKEL (reference sequence). V lost 4 bases to trimming and J lost 7 bases, with 10 bases between them. The CDR3 coding sequence is TGTGCCAGCAGCCGGACGCCGCGGACCCAGTACTTC. Protein: CASSRTPRTQYF.

J is TRBJ1-3 and V is TRBV9; no clear D. Looked up from germline, CDR1 is SGDLS and CDR2 is YYNGEE. The CDR3 is made up of 15 amino acids. The ends were cut back, 3 bases at V and 4 bases at J, with 14 bases in the middle. CDR3 region: CASSGRLGGGNTIYF. The CDR3 DNA follows: TGTGCCAGCAGCGGACGTTTGGGCGGAGGAAACACCATATATTTT.

This clonotype turned up a few times. This CDR3 reads CSASRDNEQFF. CDR3 bases: TGCAGTGCTAGCCGGGACAATGAGCAGTTCTTC. The gene calls are TRBV20-1 and TRBJ2-1, with D hard to call. The V gene lost 3 bases and the J gene lost 5 bases, with 5 bases spanning the gap. The germline gives CDR1 DFQATT, CDR2 SNEGSKA (reference sequence). The CDR3 totals 11 residues.

The V call is TRBV20-1, the J call TRBJ2-5; TRBD2 agrees at 8 bases. J lost 2 bases, V lost 5 bases, and 10 bases had no gene match. The germline V gene encodes CDR1 DFQATT and CDR2 SNEGSKA (reference sequence). The CDR3 consists of 15 residues. The CDR3 sequence: CSAYSGEELQETQYF. The CDR3 DNA sequence: TGCAGTGCTTATAGCGGGGAGGAGCTTCAAGAGACCCAGTACTTC.

This chain uses TRBV20-1 with TRBJ2-1; TRBD2 might be the D (6 bases). The CDR3 consists of 14 residues. Germline-derived CDR1 and CDR2 are DFQATT and SNEGSKA (reference sequence). With 3 bases removed from V and 5 bases from J, the gap between germline ends came to 14 bases. CDR3 nucleotides: TGCAGTGCTAGTGGGGGGACCCCGGACAATGAGCAGTTCTTC. This gives the protein CSASGGTPDNEQFF.

V and J are TRBV28 and TRBJ2-2; D call uncertain. The V end lost 4 bases, the J end lost 7 bases, and 16 bases lay between the germline ends. The germline V gene has CDR1 MDHEN and CDR2 SYDVKM. The length of the CDR3 is 15 residues. In DNA form, the CDR3 reads TGTGCCAGCAGTTCGAACCTTGTGTGGAGCGGGGAGCTGTTTTTT. Its protein is CASSSNLVWSGELFF.

This clonotype was picked up many times. The chain has TRBV6-1 and TRBJ2-1, with 11 nucleotides matching TRBD2. Germline lookup yields CDR1 MNHNS and CDR2 SASEGT. This CDR3 is built from 16 residues. Trimming at V came to 5 bases and at J to 4 bases, leaving 7 bases not matched to a gene. The CDR3 DNA sequence: TGTGCCAGCAGTCCCAATAGCGGGGGGGCTTACAATGAGCAGTTCTTC. It translates to CASSPNSGGAYNEQFF.

The V gene is TRBV5-1, the J gene TRBJ2-3; a possible D gene is TRBD2 (7 bases). The germline CDR1 and CDR2 sequences are SGHRS and YFSETQ. V shed 3 bases and J shed 2 bases, with 16 bases lying between them. The CDR3 is 16 amino acids. In DNA, the CDR3 is TGCGCCAGCAGCTCGCACGGGGGGCGACACACAGATACGCAGTATTTT. It yields the protein CASSSHGGRHTDTQYF. Full variable domain (outside the CDR3, taken from reference TRBV5-1 and TRBJ2-3): KAGVTQTPRYLIKTRGQQVTLSCSPISGHRSVSWYQQTPGQGLQFLFEYFSETQRNKGNFPGRFSGRQFSNSRSEMNVSTLELGDSALYLCASSSHGGRHTDTQYFGPGTRLTVL.

This clonotype was recorded many times. This chain connects TRBV4-2 to TRBJ1-1; D is unclear. Trimming cost V 1 base and J 1 base, with 7 bases left between them. The V gene's germline CDR1 is LGHNA and CDR2 YNFKEQ. CDR3 length: 14 amino acids. The CDR3 sequence: CASSQGGPNTEAFF. The CDR3 DNA is TGTGCCAGCAGCCAAGGCGGACCGAACACTGAAGCTTTCTTT.

This clonotype showed up many times. V usage is TRBV20-1 and J usage is TRBJ2-3; 11 positions agree with TRBD2. Germline V lookup: CDR1 DFQATT, CDR2 SNEGSKA (reference sequence). Trimming took 4 bases from V and 4 from J; bases not matched to a gene: 10. There are 16 residues in the CDR3. The chain's CDR3 is CSATRQLAGEADTQYF. The CDR3 DNA follows: TGCAGTGCTACCCGCCAACTAGCGGGGGAGGCAGATACGCAGTATTTT.

This clonotype was counted many times. The chain uses TRBV30 and TRBJ2-3, with TRBD2 identical over 10 bases. Germline CDR1 reads GTSNPN; CDR2 reads SVGIG (reference sequence). The junction had 8 bases not matched to a gene; V was cut back by 2 bases and J by 3 bases. This CDR3 region has 16 residues. The CDR3 sequence is CAWSRGAGGLTDTQYF. The CDR3 DNA reads TGTGCCTGGAGTCGAGGAGCGGGGGGGTTAACAGATACGCAGTATTTT. Full variable domain (remainder filled in from reference TRBV30 and TRBJ2-3): SQTIHQWPATLVQPVGSPLSLECTVEGTSNPNLYWYRQAAGRGLQLLFYSVGIGQISSEVPQNLSASRPQDRQFILSSKKLLLSDSGFYLCAWSRGAGGLTDTQYFGPGTRLTVL.

The V gene is TRBV6-1, the J gene TRBJ1-1; D may be TRBD1 (6 bases). The CDR3 covers 15 residues. CDR1 MNHNS and CDR2 SASEGT come from the germline V gene. V shed 5 bases and J shed 4 bases, with 17 bases lying between them. Written as DNA, the CDR3 is TGTGCCAGCAGTCAGAGCTACAGGGCGGGCACTGAAGCTTTCTTT. Translation gives CASSQSYRAGTEAFF.

This clonotype was detected many times. The chain is built from TRBV9 and TRBJ2-1; D ambiguous. Per the germline V gene, CDR1 is SGDLS and CDR2 is YYNGEE. This CDR3 spans 16 amino acids. Trimming took off 0 bases at V and 0 bases at J, with 10 bases between the two ends. The CDR3 region has the DNA TGTGCCAGCAGCGTAGCTTTCGGCGCCTCCTACAATGAGCAGTTCTTC. Translated, it gives CASSVAFGASYNEQFF. Full variable domain (outside the CDR3, taken from reference TRBV9 and TRBJ2-1): DSGVTQTPKHLITATGQRVTLRCSPRSGDLSVYWYQQSLDQGLQFLIQYYNGEERAKGNILERFSAQQFPDLHSELNLSSLELGDSALYFCASSVAFGASYNEQFFGPGTRLTVL.

The sample holds many counts of this clonotype. This rearrangement joins TRBV4-3 to TRBJ1-1, with TRBD1 matching 8 bases. The V and J ends lost 0 bases and 11 bases, in that order; junction bases with no gene match: 8. The germline V gene has CDR1 LGHNA and CDR2 YSLEER. CDR3 length: 14 residues. CDR3 sequence reads: CASSQEHQTGEAFF. The DNA of the CDR3 is TGCGCCAGCAGCCAAGAGCATCAGACAGGGGAGGCTTTCTTT.

The V gene is TRBV12-5, the J gene TRBJ2-5, with 8 bases identical to TRBD2. Germline trimming cut 1 base from V and 1 base from J; bases unmatched to any gene: 5. The CDR3 runs 16 residues. The germline V gene has CDR1 LGHNT and CDR2 FRNRAP. CDR3 sequence (DNA): TGTGCTAGTGGTTTGGGAACTAGCGGTTTCCAAGAGACCCAGTACTTC. This sequence encodes CASGLGTSGFQETQYF.

The J gene is TRBJ2-3, the V gene TRBV4-1, with 13 bases matching TRBD2. This CDR3 is built from 18 residues. Germline V gives CDR1 MGHRA, CDR2 YSYEKL. The V segment lost 1 base and the J segment 6 bases; nucleotides outside the gene matches: 10. The DNA for the CDR3 is TGCGCCAGCAGCCAAGGGGCGACTAGCGGGGGGAGGTCGGATACGCAGTATTTT. It encodes CASSQGATSGGRSDTQYF.

In its sample, this clonotype was seen many times. V and J are TRBV12-3 or TRBV12-4 and TRBJ2-7; 7 bases agree with TRBD1. With 6 bases clipped from V and 4 bases from J, the junction kept 9 bases outside the gene matches. CDR3 length equals 14 residues. Written as DNA, the CDR3 is TGTGCCAGCAGCTGGTCAGGGGGTTCGTACGAGCAGTACTTC. Translation: CASSWSGGSYEQYF.

This clonotype came up many times. V is TRBV7-2 and J is TRBJ1-3, with TRBD1 matching over 7 bases. V dropped 4 bases and J dropped 7; count of bases not matched to a gene: 7. There are 14 residues in the CDR3. The germline CDR1 and CDR2 sequences are SGHTA and FQGNSA. The CDR3 loop is CASSSHRGENTIYF. DNA for the CDR3: TGTGCCAGCAGCTCCCACAGGGGTGAGAACACCATATATTTT.

This chain uses TRBV7-8 with TRBJ1-3; D call uncertain. The CDR3 sequence is 14 residues long. V dropped 1 base and J dropped 0 bases, with 4 bases sitting between them. The V gene's germline CDR1 is SGHVS and CDR2 FQNEAQ. CDR3 region: CASSLVSSGNTIYF. In DNA form, the CDR3 reads TGTGCCAGCAGCTTAGTCAGCTCTGGAAACACCATATATTTT. Combining the CDR3 with reference TRBV7-8 and TRBJ1-3 gives the whole variable domain GAGVSQSPRYKVAKRGQDVALRCDPISGHVSLFWYQQALGQGPEFLTYFQNEAQLDKSGLPSDRFFAERPEGSVSTLKIQRTQQEDSAVYLCASSLVSSGNTIYFGEGSWLTVV.

This clonotype was detected many times. This rearrangement joins TRBV12-3 or TRBV12-4 to TRBJ2-5, with D hard to call. V was trimmed by 3 bases and J by 4 bases, leaving 15 bases between them. CDR3 length: 15 residues. Here the CDR3 DNA reads TGTGCCAGCAGTTTTTTGGGGATAGGTATAGAGACCCAGTACTTC. Its protein product is CASSFLGIGIETQYF.

This clonotype was counted a few times. The chain carries TRBV20-1 and TRBJ1-2; D gene ambiguous. The CDR3 covers 11 residues. V lost 5 bases and J lost 2, with 6 bases in between. Germline V gene lookup returns CDR1 DFQATT and CDR2 SNEGSKA (reference sequence). The CDR3 DNA is TGCAGTGCTGCCCAAAACTATGGCTACACCTTC. Translation: CSAAQNYGYTF.